The present entry profiles one TCR beta chain with its context. The antigen it recognizes is unknown. Base qualities are not at hand, and no much larger clone is one base apart. This specimen belongs to a study of CD4 T cells in relation to SARS-CoV-2 and coronaviruses (dated by TCRdb to the early 2020s). In the study overall: In the ViraFEST assay, PBMCs were cultured with antigen for about eleven days, after which TCR beta CDR3s were sequenced to identify antigen-specific clonal expansions. The negative reference condition was either a culture with an HIV-1 Nef peptide pool or a culture with no peptide. Shared crossreactive spike epitopes were mapped to their HLA restriction using patient-derived lymphoblastoid cell lines. At the level of individual TCR clonotypes, the study evaluated whether memory CD4+ T cells crossreact between the spike proteins of SARS-CoV-2 and those of common cold coronaviruses. The Adaptive Biotechnologies TCR-sequencing kit was used to sequence samples from a few pre-COVID donors and the naive versus memory experiments, whereas other data were Illumina-based. A different TCR-beta assay, based on Illumina, was used to sequence expansion assays from other donors in the study.

CD4+ T cells from unexposed donors were collected before the COVID-19 pandemic (2011-2018). The EasySep CD4+ T cell isolation kit was used to isolate CD4+ T cells once the cultures had run for roughly 10 days. As cell number allowed, CD4+ T cells from unexposed donors were tested for reactivity to SARS-CoV-2 S and N and to four common cold coronavirus spike pools. About 1.9 million PBMCs per well were cultured in IMDM with roughly 5% human AB serum and 8.5 to 10 IU/ml IL-2. Half of the culture medium was replaced with fresh IL-2-containing medium on days 3 and 7. In general, triplicate replicate wells were used for every peptide culture condition. Leukapheresis product for the unexposed donors was bought commercially. Ficoll-Paque PLUS gradient centrifugation was used to isolate PBMCs from leukapheresis product or whole blood. PBMCs were either used fresh in the expansion assay or cryopreserved at -140 degrees C. The QIAamp Micro DNA Kit was used to extract genomic DNA from the CD4+ T cells.

From the cysteine through the phenylalanine, the CDR3 covers 13 amino acids. Just CDR3 DNA is preserved here, 39 bases in frame from base 1. The germline V gene (reference sequence) specifies LGHDT as CDR1 and YNNKEL as CDR2. The junction shows trimming of 0 bases on V and 3 bases on J, plus 6 bases between the germline ends. What the authors observed across the whole study: The study was limited by small numbers of patients and tested TCRs. Crossreactivity analysis was centred on spike protein, so crossreactivity against other viral proteins was not assessed. Significantly weaker SARS-CoV-2-driven expansion was shown by crossreactive clones than by monoreactive clones, consistent with antigenic imprinting. Roughly 70% of donors had memory CD4+ clonotypes that crossrecognized SARS-CoV-2 and at least one common cold coronavirus spike. Pre-pandemic and post-infection samples were not both contributed by any donor, so tracing of the source of pre-existing responses was limited.

The method behind the library was the immunoSEQ multiplex PCR assay. Per the original workflow: During preprocessing, nonproductive sequences were discarded, as were any CDR3s that did not begin with C, did not end with F or W, or were shorter than 7 amino acids. Antigen-specific clonotypes were called with the MANAFEST web app on the basis of expansion relative to the reference and to other culture wells. A clone counted as positive if significantly expanded in 2 of 3 replicate wells versus the reference culture at FDR below 0.05. Positive clones also required significant expansion versus all other tandem wells and an odds ratio above 5. CDR3 homology was measured as pairwise Levenshtein distance, computed with the stringdist R package after trimming three terminal residues from each end. TCRdb stores this immuneACCESS table with in-frame sequences only. Part of the clones is absent; in the studies checked, under half of the shortfall reflects unresolved V genes, and no reason is known for the rest. V and J calls and clone size are copied from that table; D and trimming were computed from the DNA. Counted in this sample were some 21,000 clones; 74% of them appeared once. 9.5% to 15% of the sample is taken by the ten largest.

This receptor was obtained from a human donor in good health. Sequenced material: CD4+ T cells from PBMCs, cultured in vitro. This chain joins TRBV3-1 (or the pseudogene TRBV3-2) to TRBJ2-7, with no reliable assignment of the D segment. The bases are TGTGCCAGCAGCCAAGATCCAGACTACGAGCAGTACTTC. Translated, this gives CASSQDPDYEQYF.